This T cell receptor (beta chain) was obtained from a study of T cell responses to AZD1222 COVID-19 vaccine. CDR1 and CDR2 (germline): SGDLS, YYNGEE. Trimming took off 4 bases at V and 10 bases at J, with 21 bases between the two ends. The CDR3 runs 15 residues. Produced via immunoSEQ multiplex PCR; TCRdb's table is partial and in-frame only. Here the sample spans roughly 120,000 clones, about 88% being singletons. The sequencing used peripheral blood, collected on day 0 of AZD1222 vaccination. This clonotype originated in an adult in good health. The chain recombines TRBV9 with TRBJ1-5, with D unclear. The CDR3 DNA is TGTGCCAGCAGCCTTCGGCCCACGGGAGCTCAACCCCAGCATTTT. This sequence encodes CASSLRPTGAQPQHF.